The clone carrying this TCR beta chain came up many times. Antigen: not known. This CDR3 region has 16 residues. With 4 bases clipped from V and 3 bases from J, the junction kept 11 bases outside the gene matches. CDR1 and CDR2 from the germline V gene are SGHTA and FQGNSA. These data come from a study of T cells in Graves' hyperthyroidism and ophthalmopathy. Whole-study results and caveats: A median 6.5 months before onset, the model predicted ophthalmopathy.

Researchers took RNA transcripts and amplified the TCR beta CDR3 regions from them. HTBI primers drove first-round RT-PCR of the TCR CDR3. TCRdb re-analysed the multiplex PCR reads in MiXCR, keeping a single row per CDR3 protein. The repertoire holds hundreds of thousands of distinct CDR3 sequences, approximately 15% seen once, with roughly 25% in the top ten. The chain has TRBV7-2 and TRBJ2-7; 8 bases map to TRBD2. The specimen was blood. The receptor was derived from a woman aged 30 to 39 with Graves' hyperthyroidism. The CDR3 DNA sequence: TGTGCCAGCAGCTCCGATTCCGGGACTAGGATCTACGAGCAGTACTTC. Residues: CASSSDSGTRIYEQYF.